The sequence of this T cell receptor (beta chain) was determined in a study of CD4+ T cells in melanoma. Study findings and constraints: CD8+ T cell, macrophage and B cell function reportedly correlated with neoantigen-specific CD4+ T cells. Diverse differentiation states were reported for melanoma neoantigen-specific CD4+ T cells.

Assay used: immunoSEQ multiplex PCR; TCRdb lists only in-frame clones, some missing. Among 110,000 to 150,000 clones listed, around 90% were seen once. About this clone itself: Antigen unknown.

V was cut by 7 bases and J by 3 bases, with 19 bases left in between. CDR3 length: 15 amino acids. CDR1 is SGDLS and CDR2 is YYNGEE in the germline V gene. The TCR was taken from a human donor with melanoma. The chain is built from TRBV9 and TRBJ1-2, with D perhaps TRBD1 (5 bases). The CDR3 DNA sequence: TGTGCCAGCGCGCCAGCCGGGGGATTCGACTATGGCTACACCTTC. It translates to CASAPAGGFDYGYTF.